This TCR beta chain originates from a study of CD8+ T cells in alopecia areata (dated by TCRdb to the late 2010s). About the full investigation: Treated patients were enrolled in an open-label pilot trial of oral tofacitinib at 5 to 10 mg twice daily for moderate-to-severe alopecia areata. The SALT score, which quantifies the percentage of affected scalp surface area, was used to measure disease severity in treated patients. TCRbeta CDR3 regions were amplified by immunoSEQ multiplex PCR using 35 Vbeta forward and 13 Jbeta reverse primers. Tofacitinib was given for 6 to 18 months, followed by 6 months of follow-up off drug to assess delayed response and recurrence. Scalp tissue and sorted CD4+ and CD8+ peripheral blood T cells from patchy and totalis/universalis alopecia areata patients and from healthy controls were covered by human TCRbeta sequencing. Patients on tofacitinib were biopsied at baseline and after 4 and 24 weeks of treatment, and several of the patients also had a later scalp biopsy. Scalp clonality was compared across normal scalp (n=4), patchy alopecia areata scalp (n=8), and alopecia totalis/universalis scalp (n=8). RNA was extracted with the PAXgene miRNA kit for fixed scalp, the miRNeasy kit for PBMCs, and the RNeasy kit for mouse skin. To study T cell clonal expansion in alopecia areata, the researchers applied high-throughput TCRbeta sequencing to both the C3H/HeJ mouse model and human patients.

Preparation of the library involved the immunoSEQ multiplex PCR assay. To provide template for TCR sequencing, every sample had RNA extracted and reverse transcribed into cDNA. First-strand cDNA was synthesized using SuperScript III with a 2:1 mix of oligo-dT and random hexamers. Amplification bias was assessed with a synthetic immune receptor repertoire, and residual bias was removed computationally. The paper's processing steps were these. Raw reads were preprocessed to remove errors, and CDR3 was defined according to IMGT conventions as the region from the conserved cysteine to phenylalanine. Clonality was calculated as 1 minus Shannon entropy normalized by log2 of the number of productive unique TCRs. Scalp TCRbeta sequences were cross-referenced with sorted blood CD4 and CD8 repertoires so that the CD4 or CD8 identity of scalp clones could be inferred. In its TCRdb copy, this immuneACCESS table keeps in-frame sequences only and misses some clones. Where compared with another copy, unresolved V genes explain less than half of these, and the others have no known cause. V and J calls and clone size are copied from that table; D and trimming were computed from the DNA. Present in this sample are 130,000 or so clones, roughly 55% of which were seen just once. Around 5.4% of the sample comes from the top ten.

Broader findings and caveats from the paper: Unlike mouse skin, which is dominated by gammadelta T cells, normal human skin has resident alphabeta T cells that are also sequenced, and this complicates analysis of the scalp TCR repertoire. Tofacitinib significantly lowered scalp clonality and the number of expanded CD8+ clones among the top 100 scalp clones. Higher clonality and more expanded CD8+ clones were observed in lesional scalp than in normal scalp, particularly in alopecia totalis/universalis, a finding suggestive of antigenic drive. Shared TCR sequences between patients were less evident than in mice, which may be partly attributable to HLA diversity in the patient population. During tofacitinib treatment, many expanded lesional clones remained in scalp and blood, and this persistence may partly explain relapse after treatment is stopped. Because the treated cohort was small and had just a single nonresponder, larger studies are needed to establish links between baseline CD8+ expansion and response.

Details on this clone: Its target antigen remains unknown. Nothing much larger sits one base from this clone, and base qualities are not available.

The junction shows trimming of 5 bases on V and 4 bases on J, plus 8 bases between the germline ends. Via the germline V gene, CDR1 is SQVTM and CDR2 ANQGSEA. Its CDR3 holds 11 amino acids, cysteine through phenylalanine. Left in the record is the CDR3 DNA by itself, 33 bases read in frame from the first base. The intended sense of this specimen's time point label: 4 weeks on oral tofacitinib. This specimen's treatment or condition label, per the study, means: oral pan-JAK inhibitor, 5-10 mg twice daily. Lesional scalp punch biopsies and peripheral blood were collected from alopecia areata patients. After PBMCs were isolated by density centrifugation and stained for CD3, CD4 and CD8, a FACSAria was used to sort CD4+ and CD8+ T cells.

This TCR derives from a human donor with alopecia areata. This sequence uses TRBV29-1 and TRBJ1-1; D gene: possibly TRBD1, on 6 matching bases. Sequencing used CD4+ T cells sorted from blood, obtained at week 4, from a patient treated with tofacitinib. This receptor carries the CDR3 CSVTGFTEAFF. The DNA is TGCAGCGTTACAGGGTTCACTGAAGCTTTCTTT.